This passage covers 11 T cell receptor beta chains from one sample sequenced in a study of Tregs in tolerant kidney transplant recipients. Profiled with immunoSEQ multiplex PCR; TCRdb holds only in-frame clones, not every one. The repertoire includes some 65,000 clones, about 83% of them detected once, and 3.5% to 5.5% sits in the top ten. Sequencing was carried out using CD4+ T cells from blood. These receptors all come from a human donor in good health.

J is TRBJ1-2 and V is TRBV9; D unclear. The germline V and J ends were trimmed by 1 base and 4 bases, with 11 bases remaining between them. Germline lookup yields CDR1 SGDLS and CDR2 YYNGEE. The CDR3 consists of 14 residues. The CDR3 region is CASSVSVTSYGYTF. The CDR3 region has the DNA TGTGCCAGCAGCGTATCCGTAACTAGCTATGGCTACACCTTC. The entire variable domain, with the rest obtained from reference TRBV9 and TRBJ1-2, is as follows: DSGVTQTPKHLITATGQRVTLRCSPRSGDLSVYWYQQSLDQGLQFLIQYYNGEERAKGNILERFSAQQFPDLHSELNLSSLELGDSALYFCASSVSVTSYGYTFGSGTRLTVV.

This sequence joins TRBV27 and TRBJ2-3; the D is unclear. Trimming stripped 3 bases from V and 6 bases from J, with 7 bases between. CDR1 is MNHEY, CDR2 SMNVEV, per germline (reference sequence). This CDR3 is 12 amino acids long. CDR3 bases: TGTGCCAGCAGTTTCCTGGGGGATACGCAGTATTTT. The encoded protein is CASSFLGDTQYF.

J is TRBJ2-1 and V is TRBV5-1, with D perhaps TRBD1 (5 bases). Trimming shortened V by 6 bases and J by 4 bases, and 17 bases separated the two germline ends. The CDR3 runs to 15 residues. CDR1 SGHRS and CDR2 YFSETQ come from the germline V gene. The CDR3: CASTISPGAYNEQFF. The CDR3 DNA is TGCGCCAGCACCATCTCCCCTGGGGCGTACAATGAGCAGTTCTTC.

The CDR3 region is CASSATDRVDEKLFF. The CDR3 DNA reads TGTGCCAGCAGTGCCACGGACAGGGTAGATGAAAAACTGTTTTTT. The V gene is TRBV6-6, the J gene TRBJ1-4, with 8 bases identical to TRBD1. V gave up 5 bases and J gave up 6 bases; unmatched junction bases: 8. Germline V gene sequence: CDR1 MNHNY, CDR2 SVGAGI (reference sequence). This CDR3 region has 15 residues.

The chain uses TRBV13 and TRBJ1-2; D might be TRBD1 (6 bases). Germline CDR1 is PRHDT and CDR2 is FYEKMQ (reference sequence). CDR3 size: 14 residues. Trimming left V 1 base short and J 2 bases short, with 8 bases between. The CDR3, as DNA: TGTGCCAGCAGCTTAGAGGGGGGAAACTATGGCTACACCTTC. It yields the protein CASSLEGGNYGYTF.

The chain combines TRBV7-3 with TRBJ1-1; possibly TRBD1 for D (5 bases). Germline values: CDR1 SGHTA, CDR2 FQGTGA. Trimming stripped 6 bases from V and 1 base from J, with 9 bases between. This CDR3 is 13 amino acids long. The CDR3 spells CASRRDRNTEAFF. As DNA, the CDR3 is TGTGCCAGCAGACGCGACAGGAACACTGAAGCTTTCTTT.

This CDR3 reads CASTERGRTEAFF. The CDR3 DNA reads as TGTGCCAGCACGGAGAGGGGGAGAACTGAAGCTTTCTTT. V usage is TRBV2 and J usage is TRBJ1-1; tentative D call: TRBD1 (6 bases). V lost 7 bases, J lost 5 bases, and 14 bases lay in between. The V gene's germline CDR1 is SNHLY and CDR2 FYNNEI. CDR3 length: 13 residues.

The V call is TRBV29-1, the J call TRBJ2-1; 9 nucleotides match TRBD2. Trimming cost V 6 bases and J 6 bases; bases outside gene matches: 12. Germline-derived CDR1 and CDR2 are SQVTM and ANQGSEA. This CDR3 spans 15 amino acids. CDR3 bases: TGCAGCGTCTTTAGAGGGCTAGCGGGGAGCAATGAGCAGTTCTTC. Translated, it gives CSVFRGLAGSNEQFF.

The V gene is TRBV25-1, the J gene TRBJ2-1; D may correspond to TRBD1 or TRBD2 (5 bases each). This CDR3 has 15 residues. V lost 2 bases, J lost 7 bases, and 15 bases lay in between. The V gene's germline CDR1 is MGHDK and CDR2 SYGVNS. The CDR3 loop is CASSEGGRASNEQFF. The CDR3 DNA follows: TGTGCCAGCAGTGAAGGGGGAAGGGCTTCGAATGAGCAGTTCTTC. The full variable domain, its missing parts supplied by reference TRBV25-1 and TRBJ2-1, is EADIYQTPRYLVIGTGKKITLECSQTMGHDKMYWYQQDPGMELHLIHYSYGVNSTEKGDLSSESTVSRIRTEHFPLTLESARPSHTSQYLCASSEGGRASNEQFFGPGTRLTVL.

This clone was picked up a small number of times. J is TRBJ1-5 and V is TRBV5-5; 7 nucleotides agree with TRBD1. V lost 4 bases and J lost 2; bases outside the gene matches: 9. Germline values: CDR1 SGHKS, CDR2 YYEKEE (reference sequence). This CDR3 has 16 amino acids. CDR3 DNA sequence: TGTGCCAGCAGCATCCGACAGGGACAAGGCAATCAGCCCCAGCATTTT. Its protein is CASSIRQGQGNQPQHF.

The chain combines TRBV4-2 with TRBJ1-2; possible D gene TRBD1, 6 bases. Germline CDR1 and CDR2: LGHNA and YNFKEQ. This CDR3 has 16 residues. V gave up 1 base and J gave up 3 bases, with 15 bases separating them. In DNA form, the CDR3 reads TGTGCCAGCAGCCAAGTTTCACCAGGGGCGGACTATGGCTACACCTTC. Its protein is CASSQVSPGADYGYTF.